The rows below give T cell receptor beta chains drawn from one sample of a study of human T cells and chemical hapten exposure. TCRdb re-called the RACE reads through MiXCR, storing one row per CDR3 protein. This sample carries 180,000 or so distinct CDR3 sequences, 20% to 25% of them seen once, and the ten largest clones take about 7%. The sample here was whole blood, taken in connection with sensitization to the hapten diphenylcyclopropenone (DPC). Receptors were obtained from a woman aged 50 to 60 with alopecia areata. Some clones in this sample may be carry-over from other donors' samples. The CDR3 runs from the conserved cysteine through the conserved F or W. Fields, in order: J gene, clone size, CDR3 length, D gene, V gene, CDR3 protein, CDR3 DNA. D genes are given only for firm matches. A row's size may be missing; if present it is once, few, many or a size class.

>TRBJ1-1|many|12|TRBD1|TRBV2
CASSVDREGAFF
TGTGCCAGCAGCGTCGACAGGGAAGGAGCTTTCTTT
>TRBJ2-2|few|14|TRBD2|TRBV10-3
CAISRTSMTGELFF
TGTGCCATCAGTCGGACTAGCATGACCGGGGAGCTGTTTTTT
>TRBJ2-7|few|13|TRBD2|TRBV27
CASKTSGSYEQYF
TGTGCCAGCAAAACTAGCGGGAGCTACGAGCAGTACTTC
>TRBJ1-1|.|13|.|TRBV20-1
CSARDPMNTEAFF
TGCAGTGCTCGCGATCCCATGAACACTGAAGCTTTCTTT
>TRBJ1-5|few|14|.|TRBV19
CASSINEEIQPQHF
TGTGCCAGTAGTATAAACGAGGAGATTCAGCCCCAGCATTTT
>TRBJ2-3|many|16|TRBD1|TRBV10-3
CAISESPGTGTDTQYF
TGTGCCATCAGTGAGTCTCCCGGGACAGGCACAGATACGCAGTATTTT
>TRBJ2-5|many|13|.|TRBV29-1
CSVFGRQGETQYF
TGCAGCGTTTTCGGGAGACAGGGAGAGACCCAGTACTTC
>TRBJ2-5|few|13|TRBD2|TRBV29-1
CSVLTSGRETQYF
TGCAGCGTCCTGACTAGCGGGAGAGAGACCCAGTACTTC
>TRBJ1-3|.|14|.|TRBV7-9
CASSLIRAAGTIYF
TGTGCCAGCAGCTTAATCCGCGCAGCTGGCACCATATATTTT
>TRBJ1-1|.|14|.|TRBV7-2
CASSLEPRRTEAFF
TGTGCCAGCAGCTTAGAACCGAGGAGGACTGAAGCTTTCTTT
>TRBJ1-4|.|16|.|TRBV5-1
CASSLGLYPTNEKLFF
TGCGCCAGCAGCTTGGGACTATACCCAACTAATGAAAAACTGTTTTTT
>TRBJ2-3|.|15|TRBD1|TRBV5-1
CASSSAQGAADTQYF
TGCGCCAGCAGTTCCGCACAGGGGGCAGCAGATACGCAGTATTTT
>TRBJ2-5|few|14|TRBD1|TRBV12-5
CASGFGDSKETQYF
TGTGCTAGTGGTTTCGGGGACAGCAAAGAGACCCAGTACTTC
>TRBJ2-2|.|13|.|TRBV12-3/TRBV12-4
CAIGDLAPGELFF
TGTGCCATTGGAGACTTAGCCCCCGGGGAGCTGTTTTTT
>TRBJ2-3|few|15|.|TRBV28
CASSLLSLATDTQYF
TGTGCCAGCAGTTTATTGAGCCTAGCCACAGATACGCAGTATTTT
>TRBJ2-7|few|15|TRBD2|TRBV15
CATSRGQAGEREQYF
TGTGCCACCAGCAGAGGTCAAGCGGGAGAGCGTGAGCAGTACTTC
>TRBJ2-5|few|13|.|TRBV6-5
CASSYPGHKTQYF
TGTGCCAGCAGTTACCCGGGACATAAGACCCAGTACTTC
>TRBJ1-4|few|14|.|TRBV30
CAWGPGHFNEKLFF
TGTGCCTGGGGACCGGGACACTTCAATGAAAAACTGTTTTTT
>TRBJ2-3|.|14|.|TRBV6-5
CASRLVASTDTQYF
TGTGCCAGCAGATTAGTAGCGAGCACAGATACGCAGTATTTT
>TRBJ2-2|few|14|TRBD1|TRBV29-1
CSVVDREYTRELFF
TGCAGCGTTGTAGACAGGGAGTACACCCGGGAGCTGTTTTTT
>TRBJ2-1|few|15|TRBD2|TRBV11-2
CASSPGTSGINEQFF
TGTGCCAGCAGCCCCGGGACTAGCGGGATTAATGAGCAGTTCTTC
>TRBJ2-3|.|13|.|TRBV24-1
CATSEPPTDTQYF
TGTGCCACCAGTGAACCGCCCACAGATACGCAGTATTTT
>TRBJ2-2|few|12|.|TRBV7-9
CASSDLAGELFF
TGTGCCAGCAGCGACCTGGCCGGGGAGCTGTTTTTT
>TRBJ2-7|few|15|TRBD2|TRBV9
CASSVDPAGVYEQYF
TGTGCCAGCAGCGTAGATCCAGCGGGAGTCTACGAGCAGTACTTC
>TRBJ2-1|.|14|TRBD2|TRBV9
CASSTGGSYNEQFF
TGTGCCAGCAGTACGGGGGGCTCCTACAATGAGCAGTTCTTC
>TRBJ1-2|.|17|TRBD1|TRBV12-3/TRBV12-4
CASSFLRGQGRAGGYTF
TGTGCCAGCAGTTTCCTAAGGGGACAGGGGCGAGCGGGCGGCTACACCTTC
>TRBJ1-2|few|11|.|TRBV29-1
CSGGGADGYTF
TGCAGCGGTGGGGGGGCGGATGGCTACACCTTC
>TRBJ2-5|.|15|.|TRBV4-1
CASSQVFTAQETQYF
TGCGCCAGCAGCCAAGTATTCACAGCCCAAGAGACCCAGTACTTC
>TRBJ2-4|.|13|.|TRBV14
CASSQLEGGIQYF
TGTGCCAGCAGCCAGCTAGAGGGAGGCATTCAGTACTTC
>TRBJ2-7|few|12|.|TRBV6-2/TRBV6-3
CASSYSFPEQYF
TGTGCCAGCAGTTACAGTTTCCCCGAGCAGTACTTC
>TRBJ1-1|.|16|TRBD1|TRBV7-8
CASSLSTGVMNTEAFF
TGTGCCAGCAGCTTAAGCACAGGGGTTATGAACACTGAAGCTTTCTTT
>TRBJ2-7|few|12|TRBD1|TRBV29-1
CSGGVAGGEQYF
TGCAGCGGAGGGGTGGCAGGGGGAGAGCAGTACTTC
>TRBJ2-6|.|13|.|TRBV14
CASSQWGANVLTF
TGTGCCAGCAGCCAATGGGGGGCCAACGTCCTGACTTTC
>TRBJ2-4|.|14|.|TRBV7-8
CAGSLRSGLNIQYF
TGTGCCGGCAGCTTAAGGTCAGGGCTGAACATTCAGTACTTC
>TRBJ2-7|.|15|TRBD1|TRBV3-1
CASSQTPGQAYEQYF
TGTGCCAGCAGCCAAACACCGGGACAGGCCTACGAGCAGTACTTC
>TRBJ2-2|.|21|.|TRBV21-1
CASSKSGENNRDRENTGELFF
TGTGCCAGCAGCAAAAGCGGGGAGAATAACCGGGACAGGGAGAACACCGGGGAGCTGTTTTTT
>TRBJ1-2|.|13|.|TRBV29-1
CSVGTPLVRGYTF
TGCAGCGTTGGGACACCCCTAGTTCGGGGCTACACCTTC
>TRBJ1-1|.|11|.|TRBV10-3
CAISDHTEAFF
TGTGCCATCAGTGACCACACTGAAGCTTTCTTT
>TRBJ2-5|few|17|TRBD2|TRBV9
CASSPRGSGGPRETQYF
TGTGCCAGCAGCCCGCGAGGTAGCGGGGGGCCTCGAGAGACCCAGTACTTC
>TRBJ1-2|.|13|.|TRBV10-3
CAITWTDSGGYTF
TGTGCCATCACTTGGACAGATTCTGGCGGCTACACCTTC
>TRBJ1-2|.|14|TRBD1|TRBV6-2/TRBV6-3
CASSNGQGGQGYTF
TGTGCCAGCAGTAACGGACAGGGGGGTCAAGGCTACACCTTC
>TRBJ1-2|.|15|.|TRBV7-2
CASSSPDLANYGYTF
TGTGCCAGCAGCTCCCCAGACCTAGCTAACTATGGCTACACCTTC
>TRBJ1-1|many|14|.|TRBV20-1
CSARTGTKNTEAFF
TGCAGTGCTAGAACCGGGACCAAAAACACTGAAGCTTTCTTT
>TRBJ2-7|few|13|TRBD1|TRBV6-5
CASGQGDSYEQYF
TGTGCCAGCGGACAGGGGGACTCCTACGAGCAGTACTTC
>TRBJ1-3|.|15|TRBD1|TRBV4-2
CASSQEDRGKGAIYF
TGTGCCAGCAGCCAAGAAGACAGGGGAAAAGGGGCGATATATTTT
>TRBJ2-7|few|14|.|TRBV11-2
CASSSGLLNSEQYF
TGTGCCAGCAGCTCCGGACTCCTGAACTCCGAGCAGTACTTC
>TRBJ1-1|few|15|.|TRBV5-1
CASSLEPVGYTEAFF
TGCGCCAGCAGCTTGGAGCCCGTGGGGTACACTGAAGCTTTCTTT
>TRBJ2-7|.|16|TRBD2|TRBV12-3/TRBV12-4
CASSRGGSGRMYEQYF
TGTGCCAGCAGCCGAGGAGGGAGCGGGAGGATGTACGAGCAGTACTTC
>TRBJ1-6|.|15|.|TRBV11-2
CASKPSSSYNSPLHF
TGTGCCAGCAAACCCTCTAGCTCCTATAATTCACCCCTCCACTTT
>TRBJ1-2|many|12|.|TRBV25-1
CASSLDSYGYTF
TGTGCCAGCAGCCTGGACAGTTATGGCTACACCTTC
>TRBJ1-5|.|18|.|TRBV27
CASSFSYPQGFGNQPQHF
TGTGCCAGCAGTTTCTCCTACCCCCAGGGATTCGGCAATCAGCCCCAGCATTTT
>TRBJ2-1|few|18|TRBD2|TRBV12-3/TRBV12-4
CASSLGSLGAGEANEQFF
TGTGCCAGCAGTTTAGGATCTTTGGGAGCGGGAGAGGCGAATGAGCAGTTCTTC
>TRBJ2-6|few|15|.|TRBV29-1
CSVGISASGANVLTF
TGCAGCGTAGGTATCTCAGCCTCTGGGGCCAACGTCCTGACTTTC
>TRBJ2-3|.|11|.|TRBV20-1
CSAFVADTQYF
TGCAGTGCCTTCGTAGCAGATACGCAGTATTTT
>TRBJ1-5|few|14|.|TRBV27
CASSTPGPNQPQHF
TGTGCCAGCAGTACCCCGGGCCCCAATCAGCCCCAGCATTTT